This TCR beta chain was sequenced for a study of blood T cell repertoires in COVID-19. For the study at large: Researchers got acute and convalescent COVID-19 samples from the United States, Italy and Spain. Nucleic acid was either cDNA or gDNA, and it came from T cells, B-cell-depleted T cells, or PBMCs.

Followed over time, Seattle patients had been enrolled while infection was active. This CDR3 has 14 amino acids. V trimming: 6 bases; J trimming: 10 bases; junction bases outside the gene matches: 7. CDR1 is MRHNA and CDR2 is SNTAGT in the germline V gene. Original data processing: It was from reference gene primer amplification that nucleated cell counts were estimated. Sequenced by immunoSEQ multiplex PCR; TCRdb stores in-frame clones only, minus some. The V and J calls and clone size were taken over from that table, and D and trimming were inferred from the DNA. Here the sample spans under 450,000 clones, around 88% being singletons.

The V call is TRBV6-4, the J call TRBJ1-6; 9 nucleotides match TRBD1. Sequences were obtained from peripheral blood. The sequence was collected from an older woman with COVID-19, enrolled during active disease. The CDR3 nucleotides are TGTGCCAGCAGCCGGGACAGGGTTGGGTCACCCCTCCACTTT. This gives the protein CASSRDRVGSPLHF.